This T cell receptor (beta chain) is drawn from a study of cytomegalovirus exposure and HLA in healthy donors. Overall study results and limits: A later analysis associated some 18,000 TCR beta sequences with HLA alleles at a 0.05 false discovery rate. Listed as cytomegalovirus-associated were 150 or so TCR beta chains.

To note about this clone: Its matching antigen is unknown. The same CDR3 arises from other DNA sequences in this sample as well.

Both 60 Vbeta primers and 13 Jbeta primers went into the PCR. Assay used: immunoSEQ multiplex PCR; TCRdb lists only in-frame clones, some missing. The sample contains about 190,000 clones, about 80% of which appear only once. From germline, CDR1 is MDHEN and CDR2 SYDVKM. The ends were cut back, 2 bases at V and 1 base at J, with 5 bases in the middle. This CDR3 is built from 13 residues. The sequence was collected from a woman aged 18-35 years in good health and CMV-seropositive. The chain links TRBV28 to TRBJ1-1; D unclear. Material for sequencing was PBMCs. As DNA, the CDR3 is TGTGCCAGCAGTTTACCAGGGAACACTGAAGCTTTCTTT. Its translation is CASSLPGNTEAFF.